These 27 T cell receptor beta chains were all obtained from the same sample, sequenced in a study of cytomegalovirus exposure and HLA in healthy donors. The primer mix had 60 Vbeta and 13 Jbeta primers. The data were produced by immunoSEQ multiplex PCR, yet TCRdb's version contains in-frame clones alone and is incomplete. The data hold approximately 150,000 clones, with approximately 73% observed a single time. The sequencing sample was made of PBMCs. These receptors were taken from a man aged 25 to 45 in good health and CMV-seropositive.

V is TRBV28 and J is TRBJ1-4; D not certain. The germline CDR1 and CDR2 sequences are MDHEN and SYDVKM. The V end was cut by 0 bases, the J end by 7 bases, with 12 bases between. This CDR3 spans 15 amino acids. CDR3 in DNA: TGTGCCAGCAGTTTATGGTCGTTTCGAGGTGAAAAACTGTTTTTT. Encoded protein: CASSLWSFRGEKLFF.

The V call is TRBV30, the J call TRBJ1-5, with D unclear. Trimming left V 1 base short and J 0 bases short, with 7 bases between. In germline, CDR1 is GTSNPN, CDR2 SVGIG (reference sequence). The CDR3 has 14 amino acids. The CDR3 protein is CAWSGVYSNQPQHF. The CDR3 DNA reads as TGTGCCTGGAGTGGAGTTTATAGCAATCAGCCCCAGCATTTT.

The chain carries TRBV14 and TRBJ2-7; tentatively, D is TRBD1 (5 bases). Germline assignment: CDR1 SGHDN and CDR2 FVKESK. The CDR3 runs to 17 residues. The V end was cut by 4 bases, the J end by 0 bases, with 19 bases between. In nucleotides, the CDR3 is TGTGCCAGCAGCCTCGGTGGTTTCTGGACATCCTCCTACGAGCAGTACTTC. Protein product: CASSLGGFWTSSYEQYF.

The chain employs TRBV7-6 and TRBJ2-7; TRBD2 matches 10 bases. Germline V CDR1 and CDR2: SGHVS, FNYEAQ. V shed 5 bases, J shed 7 bases, and the junction held 11 bases outside the gene matches. This CDR3 region has 15 residues. This chain's CDR3 is CASSPQSGRAGEQYF. CDR3 in DNA: TGTGCCAGCAGCCCTCAGAGCGGGAGGGCCGGTGAGCAGTACTTC. The whole variable domain, filled in from reference TRBV7-6 and TRBJ2-7, reads GAGVSQSPRYKVTKRGQDVALRCDPISGHVSLYWYRQALGQGPEFLTYFNYEAQQDKSGLPNDRFSAERPEGSISTLTIQRTEQRDSAMYRCASSPQSGRAGEQYFGPGTRLTVT.

The rearrangement joins TRBV19 to TRBJ2-7; weak D call: TRBD2 (5 bases). Per the germline V gene, CDR1 is LNHDA and CDR2 is SQIVND (reference sequence). CDR3 length: 15 residues. Deletions cut 1 base from V and 2 bases from J, with 12 bases between. CDR3 coding DNA: TGTGCCAGTAGTATAGTGGCGGGCCAAACCTACGAGCAGTACTTC. Protein sequence: CASSIVAGQTYEQYF. The full variable domain, completed using reference TRBV19 and TRBJ2-7, is DGGITQSPKYLFRKEGQNVTLSCEQNLNHDAMYWYRQDPGQGLRLIYYSQIVNDFQKGDIAEGYSVSREKKESFPLTVTSAQKNPTAFYLCASSIVAGQTYEQYFGPGTRLTVT.

V and J are TRBV6-1 and TRBJ1-1; possibly TRBD1 for D (5 bases). CDR3 length: 15 amino acids. Germline CDR1 reads MNHNS; CDR2 reads SASEGT. Trimming removed 3 bases at V and 5 bases at J, with 16 bases between. CDR3 coding DNA: TGTGCCAGCAGTGATTCGTACCGGGGGAGGACTGAAGCTTTCTTT. It translates to CASSDSYRGRTEAFF.

The genes are TRBV9 and TRBJ2-7; 13 bases match TRBD2. Germline V gene data show CDR1 as SGDLS and CDR2 as YYNGEE. V shed 5 bases and J 5 bases; nucleotides not matched to a gene: 10. The CDR3 totals 16 residues. The CDR3 region has the DNA TGTGCCAGCAGTTCCGGGACTAGCGGGATTACAGACGAGCAGTACTTC. Residues: CASSSGTSGITDEQYF.

The genes are TRBV28 and TRBJ1-1; 11 nucleotides agree with TRBD1. From germline, CDR1 is MDHEN and CDR2 SYDVKM. V dropped 4 bases and J dropped 4; count of bases not matched to a gene: 5. The CDR3 runs 15 residues. The CDR3 nucleotides read TGTGCCAGCAGTTCAGGACAGGGGGCTTCCACTGAAGCTTTCTTT. This translates into CASSSGQGASTEAFF.

This clone has more than one count but fewer than ten. At one end, the junction sequence differs from germline, possibly due to a read error. The V gene is TRBV4-1, the J gene TRBJ1-2; no reliable D call. Germline V gene lookup returns CDR1 MGHRA and CDR2 YSYEKL. The CDR3 has 17 residues. This chain's CDR3 is CASSQLPFTEAIYGYTF. The DNA for the CDR3 is TGCGCCAGTAGCCAATTACCCTTCACAGAAGCTATCTATGGCTACACCTTC.

The chain uses TRBV4-1 and TRBJ1-5; no clear D gene. CDR1 is MGHRA and CDR2 is YSYEKL in the germline V gene. V was pared by 0 bases and J by 6 bases, with 6 bases between. CDR3 size: 13 residues. The DNA for the CDR3 is TGCGCCAGCAGCCAAGATCCCAGTCAGCCCCAGCATTTT. Its translation: CASSQDPSQPQHF.

This chain links TRBV7-2 with TRBJ2-3; 11 bases line up with TRBD2. The germline V gene encodes CDR1 SGHTA and CDR2 FQGNSA. V was clipped by 0 bases and J by 1 base; unmatched bases: 3. This CDR3 spans 17 amino acids. The CDR3, as DNA: TGTGCCAGCAGCTTAGCAACTAGCGGGAGTGGCACAGATACGCAGTATTTT. Translating it yields CASSLATSGSGTDTQYF.

This clone came up a few times. The rearrangement links TRBV5-1 to TRBJ2-1, with D hard to call. Trimming stripped 0 bases from V and 5 bases from J, with 12 bases between. Germline V CDR1 and CDR2: SGHRS, YFSETQ. The CDR3 has 15 residues. The CDR3 is CASSLVPGSNNEQFF. CDR3 coding DNA: TGCGCCAGCAGCTTGGTTCCGGGTTCAAACAATGAGCAGTTCTTC. Full variable domain (remainder filled in from reference TRBV5-1 and TRBJ2-1): KAGVTQTPRYLIKTRGQQVTLSCSPISGHRSVSWYQQTPGQGLQFLFEYFSETQRNKGNFPGRFSGRQFSNSRSEMNVSTLELGDSALYLCASSLVPGSNNEQFFGPGTRLTVL.

The chain joins TRBV11-2 to TRBJ1-2; D is unresolved. Germline V gene sequence: CDR1 SGHAT, CDR2 FQNNGV. Trimming shortened V by 1 base and J by 5 bases, and 23 bases separated the two germline ends. CDR3 size: 18 residues. For the CDR3, the DNA is TGTGCCAGCAGCTTAGGTTTTAATCGGGGATCGGAAGGGTATGGCTACACCTTC. Translated: CASSLGFNRGSEGYGYTF.

The CDR3: CAAGGKSGKGTGELFF. The DNA for the CDR3 is TGTGCCGCAGGTGGTAAGAGCGGGAAGGGCACCGGGGAGCTGTTTTTT. This chain links TRBV15 with TRBJ2-2; 7 bases map to TRBD2. The CDR3 consists of 16 residues. The germline gives CDR1 LNHNV, CDR2 YYDKDF (reference sequence). The junction had 16 bases not matched to a gene; V was cut back by 11 bases and J by 4 bases.

This chain links TRBV6-1 with TRBJ2-2, with D tentatively TRBD1 (5 bases). The CDR3 is 15 residues long. V lost 7 bases, J lost 1 base, and 13 bases lay in between. Germline CDR1 and CDR2: MNHNS and SASEGT. CDR3 residues: CASIIQDQNTGELFF. As DNA, the CDR3 is TGTGCCAGCATTATACAGGATCAGAACACCGGGGAGCTGTTTTTT.

The genes are TRBV14 and TRBJ2-3, with D unclear. Germline-derived CDR1 and CDR2 are SGHDN and FVKESK. The V gene lost 8 bases and the J gene lost 4 bases, with 10 bases spanning the gap. The CDR3 runs 12 residues. The DNA for the CDR3 is TGTGCCAGCGCCCTACTGGCAGATACGCAGTATTTT. Translated, it gives CASALLADTQYF. Full variable domain (outside the CDR3, taken from reference TRBV14 and TRBJ2-3): EAGVTQFPSHSVIEKGQTVTLRCDPISGHDNLYWYRRVMGKEIKFLLHFVKESKQDESGMPNNRFLAERTGGTYSTLKVQPAELEDSGVYFCASALLADTQYFGPGTRLTVL.

The chain combines TRBV28 with TRBJ1-1; D is perhaps TRBD1 (6 bases). Germline loops: CDR1 MDHEN, CDR2 SYDVKM. The CDR3 totals 16 residues. CDR3 in amino acids: CAVEQGSGLLGTEAFF. In nucleotides, the CDR3 is TGTGCTGTCGAACAGGGATCAGGGCTTCTGGGCACTGAAGCTTTCTTT.

The chain employs TRBV5-8 and TRBJ1-1; perhaps TRBD1 as D (6 bases). The CDR3 has 16 residues. V was cut by 3 bases and J by 5 bases, with 20 bases left in between. The germline V gene has CDR1 SGHTS and CDR2 YDEGEE. For the CDR3, the DNA is TGTGCCAGCAGCTCTGCCAACCGACAGGACTCGACTGAAGCTTTCTTT. Translated, it gives CASSSANRQDSTEAFF. The whole variable domain, filled in from reference TRBV5-8 and TRBJ1-1, reads EAGVTQSPTHLIKTRGQQATLRCSPISGHTSVYWYQQALGLGLQFLLWYDEGEERNRGNFPPRFSGRQFPNYSSELNVNALELEDSALYLCASSSANRQDSTEAFFGQGTRLTVV.

As regards this clone: One end of the junction is discordant with germline, which a read error may explain. This chain connects TRBV5-1 to TRBJ2-7; 12 nucleotides align to TRBD2. The V gene's germline CDR1 is SGHRS and CDR2 YFSETQ. This CDR3 has 13 residues. The CDR3 reads CASSEGLAGSGFF. Written as DNA, the CDR3 is TGCGCCAGCAGCGAGGGACTAGCGGGCTCAGGATTCTTC.

The CDR3 loop is CAISESGTSRNTIYF. The CDR3 DNA follows: TGTGCCATCAGTGAGTCGGGGACAAGTAGAAACACCATATATTTT. This chain uses TRBV10-3 with TRBJ1-3; the D gene is possibly TRBD1 (6 bases). CDR3 size: 15 residues. Germline CDR1 is ENHRY and CDR2 is SYGVKD. V was trimmed by 0 bases and J by 5 bases, leaving 11 bases between them.

The chain recombines TRBV6-5 with TRBJ2-7, with D possibly being TRBD2 (6 bases). The germline gives CDR1 MNHEY, CDR2 SVGAGI. This CDR3 has 13 residues. Trimming left V 2 bases short and J 3 bases short, with 8 bases between. The CDR3 coding sequence is TGTGCCAGCAGTTACCAGGGACTCTACGAGCAGTACTTC. It is translated as CASSYQGLYEQYF.

The table lists this clone with a few counts. V usage is TRBV2 and J usage is TRBJ2-5, with TRBD2 as a possible D gene (6 bases). The CDR3 spans 14 residues. Germline loops: CDR1 SNHLY, CDR2 FYNNEI. Between the trimmed V and J ends, which lost 6 bases and 4 bases, there was a span of 15 bases. The CDR3 is CASSGLVGGETQYF. CDR3 in DNA: TGTGCCAGCAGCGGTCTAGTGGGAGGAGAGACCCAGTACTTC.

The rearrangement joins TRBV6-1 to TRBJ1-1; D call uncertain. Germline CDR1 is MNHNS and CDR2 is SASEGT. The germline V and J ends were trimmed by 4 bases and 3 bases, with 12 bases remaining between them. CDR3 length equals 14 residues. In DNA form, the CDR3 reads TGTGCCAGCAGTGTGAGCCGGGTGGACACTGAAGCTTTCTTT. Amino acid sequence: CASSVSRVDTEAFF.

The CDR3 bases are TGTGCCAGCAGTTTACTACAGGGAAACAATCAGCCCCAGCATTTT. Its translation is CASSLLQGNNQPQHF. The V call is TRBV28, the J call TRBJ1-5, with a tentative D call TRBD1 (6 bases). The V end was cut by 2 bases, the J end by 3 bases, with 11 bases between. Per the germline V gene, CDR1 is MDHEN and CDR2 is SYDVKM. The CDR3 consists of 15 residues. Full variable domain (rest looked up from reference TRBV28 and TRBJ1-5): DVKVTQSSRYLVKRTGEKVFLECVQDMDHENMFWYRQDPGLGLRLIYFSYDVKMKEKGDIPEGYSVSREKKERFSLILESASTNQTSMYLCASSLLQGNNQPQHFGDGTRLSIL.

The genes are TRBV5-4 and TRBJ2-7; unclear D gene. The germline gives CDR1 SGHNT, CDR2 YYREEE (reference sequence). V gave up 4 bases and J gave up 5 bases, with 10 bases separating them. The CDR3 covers 12 residues. The CDR3 DNA is TGTGCCAGCAGCCCGACTGTCAACGAGCAGTACTTC. Translated: CASSPTVNEQYF.

V usage is TRBV6-5 and J usage is TRBJ1-3; a weak D match, TRBD1 (6 bases). The germline gives CDR1 MNHEY, CDR2 SVGAGI. Trimming took 0 bases from V and 8 from J, leaving 11 bases between them. The CDR3 is made up of 14 amino acids. DNA of the CDR3: TGTGCCAGCAGTTACTCGAAACAGGGCCACACCATATATTTT. Translating gives CASSYSKQGHTIYF.

V is TRBV30 and J is TRBJ2-5; 11 nucleotides line up with TRBD1. CDR1 and CDR2 (germline): GTSNPN, SVGIG (reference sequence). This CDR3 region has 14 residues. Germline trimming cut 5 bases from V and 5 bases from J; bases unmatched to any gene: 7. The CDR3: CAWRGGDRGETQYF. CDR3 DNA sequence: TGTGCCTGGCGGGGCGGGGACAGGGGGGAGACCCAGTACTTC.